The rows below give T cell receptor beta chains drawn from one sample of a study of cytomegalovirus exposure and HLA in healthy donors. Clones were sequenced by immunoSEQ multiplex PCR, and TCRdb holds only the in-frame ones, with some missing. The data show approximately 190,000 clones, approximately 88% seen once. The sequenced sample was PBMCs. Every receptor here comes from a woman aged 45-59 years in good health and CMV-seropositive. Both conserved end residues are part of each CDR3. The D gene is left open where the match is weak.

cdr3_nt cdr3_aa j_call v_call d_call
TGTGCCAGTACCGGGGACAGGGGGAGCAATCAGCCCCAGCATTTT CASTGDRGSNQPQHF TRBJ1-5 TRBV19 TRBD1
TGTGCCAGCAGCTTGGGAGGGCGGAGTTCGCCCCTCCACTTT CASSLGGRSSPLHF TRBJ1-6 TRBV5-5 NA
TGTGCCAGCAGCTCACAACGGGGAGTAGAAGCTTTCTTT CASSSQRGVEAFF TRBJ1-1 TRBV7-3 NA
TGTGCCAGCAGCTTAGAATACCAGGGGGTCGGGGAGCAGTACTTC CASSLEYQGVGEQYF TRBJ2-7 TRBV7-9 TRBD1
TGTGCCACCAGTGGACAGTACACCGGGGAGCTGTTTTTT CATSGQYTGELFF TRBJ2-2 TRBV15 NA
TGTGCCAGCAGTTTCGGGGGGACAGGGTATGGCGGGGAGCTGTTTTTT CASSFGGTGYGGELFF TRBJ2-2 TRBV5-5 TRBD1
TGTGCCAGCAGTGCTTTACGGACAGGGGGCACTGAAGCTTTCTTT CASSALRTGGTEAFF TRBJ1-1 TRBV6-5 TRBD1
TGCGCCAGCAGCTTCGTTAGCGGGGGGCTGTCCGGAGATACGCAGTATTTT CASSFVSGGLSGDTQYF TRBJ2-3 TRBV5-1 TRBD2
TGCGCCAGCACCAGGACAGGGGGCAGATGGGAGCAGTACTTC CASTRTGGRWEQYF TRBJ2-7 TRBV5-1 TRBD1
TGTGCCAGCAGCTTAGCAGCGGGGGCTACCTACGAGCAGTACTTC CASSLAAGATYEQYF TRBJ2-7 TRBV7-2 TRBD2